These 5 T cell receptor beta chains came from one sample sequenced in a study of blood T cells in healthy people across ages. The authors ran a second PCR of 7 to 11 cycles using a sample-barcoded 5' primer and a J-beta primer mix. TCRdb analysed the 5' RACE reads with MiXCR anew, one entry per CDR3 protein. Of about 930,000 distinct CDR3 sequences listed, almost 30% are singletons. The data also belong to a second study, concerning T cells of mothers and their children.

Input material: blood. The source is a woman in her thirties or forties in good health.

There are a few counts of this clonotype. The rearrangement links TRBV7-2 to TRBJ1-5; D is unclear. Trimming shortened V by 4 bases and J by 15 bases, and 16 bases separated the two germline ends. From germline, CDR1 is SGHTA and CDR2 FQGNSA. This CDR3 has 12 residues. In DNA, the CDR3 is TGTGCCAGCAGCTCGCCACCGGGAGGCGTGCATTTT. It is translated as CASSSPPGGVHF.

V and J are TRBV7-2 and TRBJ2-5; TRBD1 agrees at 9 bases. This CDR3 contains 15 residues. Germline V gene sequence: CDR1 SGHTA, CDR2 FQGNSA. V shed 5 bases and J 5 bases; nucleotides not matched to a gene: 9. The CDR3 nucleotides are TGTGCCAGCAGCGAAGGACAGGGGATGAGGGAGACCCAGTACTTC. Encoded protein: CASSEGQGMRETQYF.

The chain carries TRBV7-2 and TRBJ2-5, with TRBD2 identical over 11 bases. Germline-derived CDR1 and CDR2 are SGHTA and FQGNSA. V dropped 5 bases and J dropped 3; count of bases not matched to a gene: 14. There are 18 residues in the CDR3. The CDR3 region has the DNA TGTGCCAGCAGCCCTGCGGGACTAGCGGTGACGAATAAAGAGACCCAGTACTTC. It specifies CASSPAGLAVTNKETQYF.

The rearrangement joins TRBV9 to TRBJ2-1; the match to TRBD2 covers 10 bases. There are 16 residues in the CDR3. V shed 6 bases, J shed 3 bases, and the junction held 9 bases outside the gene matches. Germline CDR1 and CDR2: SGDLS and YYNGEE. This CDR3 reads CASTPSGGLSYNEQFF. For the CDR3, the DNA is TGTGCCAGCACGCCTAGCGGGGGCTTAAGCTACAATGAGCAGTTCTTC.

This clonotype was counted ten times or more. This chain's CDR3 is CSVEGGGQMNVDEQYF. For the CDR3, the DNA is TGCAGCGTTGAAGGAGGGGGGCAGATGAATGTCGACGAGCAGTACTTC. The chain joins TRBV29-1 to TRBJ2-7; either TRBD1 or TRBD2 may fit D (6 bases each). V lost 1 base, J lost 5 bases, and 21 bases lay in between. Germline V gives CDR1 SQVTM, CDR2 ANQGSEA. The CDR3 is made up of 16 amino acids.